A single sample is the source of the 28 T cell receptor beta chains below, sequenced in a study of T cell responses to AZD1222 COVID-19 vaccine. Generated by immunoSEQ multiplex PCR, the TCRdb table keeps only in-frame clones and is missing some. This table has about 84,000 clones, roughly 87% appearing once. Sequenced material: peripheral blood, taken on day 0 of AZD1222 vaccination. These receptors were obtained from an adult in good health.

The rearrangement uses TRBV30 and TRBJ1-5; D is undetermined. V was clipped by 5 bases and J by 1 base, with 15 bases between them. This CDR3 is 15 amino acids long. Germline values: CDR1 GTSNPN, CDR2 SVGIG (reference sequence). The CDR3 DNA is TGTGCCTGGGGAGAGGCTACGCTGAGCAATCAGCCCCAGCATTTT. Encoded protein: CAWGEATLSNQPQHF.

Only one count was recorded for this clone. V is TRBV29-1 and J is TRBJ2-7; a possible D gene is TRBD1 (6 bases). The germline V gene encodes CDR1 SQVTM and CDR2 ANQGSEA. The germline V and J ends were trimmed by 0 bases and 2 bases, with 17 bases remaining between them. This CDR3 has 16 residues. In DNA, the CDR3 is TGCAGCGTTGAAGATCAGGAACAGGGCGTCCCCTACGAGCAGTACTTC. This codes for CSVEDQEQGVPYEQYF.

V gene TRBV7-9 combines with J gene TRBJ1-3; 7 nucleotides line up with TRBD1. Per germline, CDR1 SEHNR and CDR2 FQNEAQ (reference sequence). The CDR3 spans 17 residues. Losses at the gene ends were 4 bases for V and 2 bases for J; bases not matched to a gene: 11. The CDR3 here is CASSSRQGRGPGNTIYF. The CDR3 DNA follows: TGTGCCAGCAGCTCCCGACAGGGTCGCGGCCCTGGAAACACCATATATTTT.

This clone was seen more than once but under ten times. The chain carries TRBV19 and TRBJ1-1, with D maybe TRBD1 (5 bases). Between the trimmed V and J ends, which lost 6 bases and 4 bases, there was a span of 9 bases. The CDR3 is 12 residues long. Germline values: CDR1 LNHDA, CDR2 SQIVND (reference sequence). The CDR3 sequence: CASSPTGTEAFF. In DNA form, the CDR3 reads TGTGCCAGTAGCCCTACAGGCACTGAAGCTTTCTTT.

This chain uses TRBV18 with TRBJ2-7; D tentatively fits TRBD1 or TRBD2 (7 bases each). Germline CDR1 KGHSH, CDR2 LQKENI. The germline V and J ends were trimmed by 5 bases and 2 bases, with 31 bases remaining between them. This CDR3 is 20 amino acids long. The CDR3, as DNA: TGTGCCAGCTCATCCTCGCACGACAGGGTAGGGGGAGGGAGGCCCTACGAGCAGTACTTC. Its translation: CASSSSHDRVGGGRPYEQYF.

The chain carries TRBV4-2 and TRBJ1-6, with D possibly matching TRBD1 (5 bases). The length of the CDR3 is 15 residues. The V gene lost 0 bases and the J gene lost 9 bases, with 12 bases spanning the gap. Germline loops: CDR1 LGHNA, CDR2 YNFKEQ. This CDR3 reads CASSQDGALSSPLHF. The CDR3 nucleotides read TGTGCCAGCAGCCAAGACGGGGCCCTTAGTTCACCCCTCCACTTT.

This clone was counted a single time. The V call is TRBV7-8, the J call TRBJ2-1; no clear D. Trimming cost V 3 bases and J 10 bases, with 13 bases left between them. The length of the CDR3 is 13 residues. Germline lookup yields CDR1 SGHVS and CDR2 FQNEAQ. The CDR3 protein is CASSFTTSKEQFF. The CDR3 DNA follows: TGTGCCAGCAGCTTTACTACTTCGAAGGAGCAGTTCTTC.

V usage is TRBV30 and J usage is TRBJ2-1, with TRBD2 matching 10 bases. Germline V gives CDR1 GTSNPN, CDR2 SVGIG (reference sequence). V lost 6 bases to trimming and J lost 10 bases; unmatched junction nucleotides: 6. This CDR3 is built from 12 residues. CDR3 region: CACPLAGGEQFF. The CDR3 region has the DNA TGTGCCTGTCCCTTAGCGGGAGGCGAGCAGTTCTTC.

The CDR3 nucleotides are TGCGCCAGCAGCGACCTGACGAATGAGCAGTTCTTC. The encoded protein is CASSDLTNEQFF. The chain has TRBV5-1 and TRBJ2-1; D remains ambiguous. V was cut by 4 bases and J by 7 bases, with 9 bases left in between. This CDR3 is 12 amino acids long. The germline V gene has CDR1 SGHRS and CDR2 YFSETQ. Using reference TRBV5-1 and TRBJ2-1 for the parts outside the CDR3, the full variable domain is KAGVTQTPRYLIKTRGQQVTLSCSPISGHRSVSWYQQTPGQGLQFLFEYFSETQRNKGNFPGRFSGRQFSNSRSEMNVSTLELGDSALYLCASSDLTNEQFFGPGTRLTVL.

In this sample, this clone turned up once. The V and J genes are TRBV4-2 and TRBJ1-2, with a tentative D call TRBD1 (5 bases). The germline V gene has CDR1 LGHNA and CDR2 YNFKEQ. The CDR3 is 16 residues long. Trimming left V 1 base short and J 2 bases short, with 14 bases between. The CDR3 reads CASSQGTRETNYGYTF. The CDR3 DNA sequence: TGTGCCAGCAGCCAAGGGACACGAGAGACCAACTATGGCTACACCTTC.

This clone was found a few times. The chain couples TRBV19 to TRBJ1-5; D uncertain. This CDR3 has 14 amino acids. Per the germline V gene, CDR1 is LNHDA and CDR2 is SQIVND (reference sequence). Trimming cost V 3 bases and J 7 bases, with 13 bases left between them. Here the CDR3 reads CASSITVLGQPQHF. CDR3 nucleotide sequence: TGTGCCAGTAGTATCACAGTTCTGGGGCAGCCCCAGCATTTT. Together with reference TRBV19 and TRBJ1-5, the CDR3 gives the full variable domain: DGGITQSPKYLFRKEGQNVTLSCEQNLNHDAMYWYRQDPGQGLRLIYYSQIVNDFQKGDIAEGYSVSREKKESFPLTVTSAQKNPTAFYLCASSITVLGQPQHFGDGTRLSIL.

The chain is built from TRBV19 and TRBJ1-1; 7 positions match TRBD1. The germline gives CDR1 LNHDA, CDR2 SQIVND (reference sequence). This CDR3 comprises 14 residues. After removal of 2 bases from V and 6 bases from J, the junction contained 6 bases not matched to a gene. The chain's CDR3 is CASSILPGGAEAFF. The CDR3 bases are TGTGCCAGTAGTATATTACCAGGGGGTGCTGAAGCTTTCTTT. The full variable domain, in which reference TRBV19 and TRBJ1-1 provide the parts outside the CDR3, is DGGITQSPKYLFRKEGQNVTLSCEQNLNHDAMYWYRQDPGQGLRLIYYSQIVNDFQKGDIAEGYSVSREKKESFPLTVTSAQKNPTAFYLCASSILPGGAEAFFGQGTRLTVV.

This clone was observed once. The chain uses TRBV18 and TRBJ1-5; possibly TRBD1 for D (5 bases). This CDR3 region has 15 residues. Trimming shortened V by 6 bases and J by 3 bases, and 15 bases separated the two germline ends. Germline loops: CDR1 KGHSH, CDR2 LQKENI. The CDR3 sequence: CASSPPGGPNQPQHF. CDR3 nucleotide sequence: TGTGCCAGCTCCCCGCCGGGGGGTCCCAATCAGCCCCAGCATTTT.

This clone was picked up one time. The chain links TRBV5-8 to TRBJ1-1, with 8 bases matching TRBD1. The CDR3 contains 11 residues. Trimming at V came to 3 bases and at J to 11 bases, leaving 3 bases not matched to a gene. The V gene's germline CDR1 is SGHTS and CDR2 YDEGEE. CDR3 in amino acids: CASSSDRVAFF. The CDR3 DNA sequence: TGTGCCAGCAGCTCGGACAGGGTTGCTTTCTTT.

This chain connects TRBV7-3 to TRBJ2-1; TRBD1 matches 7 bases. The CDR3 loop spans 13 amino acids. The V segment lost 3 bases and the J segment 6 bases; nucleotides outside the gene matches: 2. Germline loops: CDR1 SGHTA, CDR2 FQGTGA. CDR3 residues: CASSFDRANEQFF. The DNA of the CDR3 is TGTGCCAGCAGCTTTGACAGGGCCAATGAGCAGTTCTTC.

The V gene is TRBV5-1, the J gene TRBJ1-1; 12 bases line up with TRBD1. Trimming removed 4 bases from V and 0 bases from J; junction bases left unmatched: 4. Germline loops: CDR1 SGHRS, CDR2 YFSETQ. The CDR3 totals 16 residues. The DNA of the CDR3 is TGCGCCAGCAGCAGGGGACAGGGGGCCATGAACACTGAAGCTTTCTTT. Amino acid sequence: CASSRGQGAMNTEAFF.

The V and J genes are TRBV6-1 and TRBJ2-7; D may be TRBD2 (5 bases). Trimming shortened V by 4 bases and J by 3 bases, and 13 bases separated the two germline ends. The CDR3 runs to 14 residues. Germline values: CDR1 MNHNS, CDR2 SASEGT. CDR3 amino acids: CASSAREGSYEQYF. CDR3 nucleotides: TGTGCCAGCAGTGCCCGTGAGGGAAGCTACGAGCAGTACTTC.

V and J are TRBV12-3 or TRBV12-4 and TRBJ1-2; no reliable D call. V was trimmed by 3 bases and J by 2 bases, leaving 7 bases between them. This CDR3 comprises 13 residues. The CDR3 nucleotides are TGTGCCAGCAGTTTTGGACGGAACTATGGCTACACCTTC. It codes for CASSFGRNYGYTF.

This chain uses TRBV7-8 with TRBJ1-2, with D possibly TRBD1 on 6 matching bases. The CDR3 is 17 amino acids. V shed 4 bases and J shed 7 bases, with 25 bases lying between them. Germline assignment: CDR1 SGHVS and CDR2 FQNEAQ. In DNA form, the CDR3 reads TGTGCCAGCAGCTCGTATCAAATCCGGGACAAAGCTTTTGGCTACACCTTC. The encoded protein is CASSSYQIRDKAFGYTF.

The CDR3 region is CASSPSSVQADTQYF. For the CDR3, the DNA is TGTGCCAGCAGTCCCTCTAGCGTTCAGGCAGATACGCAGTATTTT. The chain uses TRBV6-5 and TRBJ2-3; tentatively, D is TRBD2 (6 bases). The CDR3 covers 15 residues. CDR1 and CDR2 from the germline V gene are MNHEY and SVGAGI. With 5 bases removed from V and 4 bases from J, the gap between germline ends came to 16 bases.

This clone was seen once. The chain joins TRBV2 to TRBJ2-1; 9 nucleotides agree with TRBD1. The germline CDR1 and CDR2 sequences are SNHLY and FYNNEI. This CDR3 is 14 amino acids long. V trimming: 8 bases; J trimming: 3 bases; junction bases outside the gene matches: 5. In DNA form, the CDR3 reads TGTGCCAGCCTCGACAGGGGGAACTACAATGAGCAGTTCTTC. This translates into CASLDRGNYNEQFF.

J is TRBJ1-5 and V is TRBV27, with D perhaps TRBD1 (6 bases). Trimming took off 3 bases at V and 2 bases at J, with 11 bases between the two ends. The CDR3 extends over 15 amino acids. Germline-derived CDR1 and CDR2 are MNHEY and SMNVEV (reference sequence). CDR3 sequence reads: CASSFGGAGNQPQHF. For the CDR3, the DNA is TGTGCCAGCAGTTTCGGGGGGGCGGGCAATCAGCCCCAGCATTTT.

The chain employs TRBV18 and TRBJ2-5; TRBD1 might be the D (6 bases). The V end was cut by 2 bases, the J end by 3 bases, with 7 bases between. This CDR3 is 13 amino acids long. CDR1 is KGHSH, CDR2 LQKENI, per germline. The CDR3 here is CASSPWTEETQYF. CDR3 nucleotide sequence: TGTGCCAGCTCACCATGGACAGAAGAGACCCAGTACTTC.

The rearrangement links TRBV6-2 or TRBV6-3 to TRBJ1-1; possible D gene TRBD1, 6 bases. Germline V gives CDR1 MNHEY, CDR2 SVGEGT. The V end lost 5 bases, the J end lost 7 bases, and 8 bases lay between the germline ends. The CDR3 has 11 residues. The CDR3 DNA is TGTGCCAGCAGTGACAGGTATGAAGCTTTCTTT. This gives the protein CASSDRYEAFF.

The chain has TRBV4-1 and TRBJ2-1; 8 nucleotides match TRBD2. The trim removed 8 bases at V and 4 bases at J, leaving 13 bases unmatched. Germline V gene lookup returns CDR1 MGHRA and CDR2 YSYEKL. The CDR3 consists of 16 residues. CDR3 nucleotides: TGCGCCAGCGCTCGGACCGGGACTAGGAGGTACAATGAGCAGTTCTTC. It is translated as CASARTGTRRYNEQFF.

The chain carries TRBV19 and TRBJ2-5; 9 nucleotides align to TRBD2. The CDR3 length is 17 residues. Germline V lookup: CDR1 LNHDA, CDR2 SQIVND (reference sequence). The V and J ends lost 5 bases and 0 bases, in that order; junction bases with no gene match: 10. The CDR3 nucleotides read TGTGCCAGTAGTCTGTCCGGGGCGGGAGGGGACCAAGAGACCCAGTACTTC. This codes for CASSLSGAGGDQETQYF.

The chain is built from TRBV7-2 and TRBJ1-2; D ambiguous. The germline V gene has CDR1 SGHTA and CDR2 FQGNSA. The CDR3 totals 13 residues. V was clipped by 1 base and J by 5 bases, with 8 bases between them. CDR3 sequence (DNA): TGTGCCAGCAGCTTAGGTCGGTCTTATGGCTACACCTTC. The encoded protein is CASSLGRSYGYTF.

The genes are TRBV30 and TRBJ1-6, with 7 bases matching TRBD1. J was trimmed by 10 bases and V by 5 bases; bases with no gene match: 8. CDR3 length: 13 amino acids. Germline V gives CDR1 GTSNPN, CDR2 SVGIG (reference sequence). Here the CDR3 reads CAWLRGLESPLHF. The CDR3 region has the DNA TGTGCCTGGCTGAGGGGGCTCGAATCACCCCTCCACTTT.